This T cell receptor beta chain was documented in a study of T cell responses to AZD1222 COVID-19 vaccine. Study conclusions and caveats: Reportedly, nearly half of unique spike TCRs recognized epitopes outside B.1.351/B.1.1.7 mutations. Among vaccine-associated CD4 TCRs, coverage spanned spike, with dominance at 160-218 and 743-854. The study found Spike-specific TCR breadth and depth rose after two AZD1222 doses. The donor group comprised mostly white British people and more females; the analysis possibly underestimated clonal diversity.

Details on this clone: Its antigen is not identified.

Only in-frame clones appear in the TCRdb table, and some are missing; sequencing was by immunoSEQ multiplex PCR. Altogether more than 95,000 clones are present, 85% to 95% being singletons, with the ten largest covering approximately 3%. Per germline, CDR1 MGHRA and CDR2 YSYEKL. The CDR3 length is 17 residues. The junction had 9 bases not matched to a gene; V was cut back by 0 bases and J by 7 bases. The specimen was peripheral blood, collected on day 0 of AZD1222 vaccination. This TCR came from an adult in good health. The genes are TRBV4-1 and TRBJ2-1; 10 positions match TRBD2. In nucleotides, the CDR3 is TGCGCCAGCAGCCAAGATCAATGGACTAGCGGAGGAAATGAGCAGTTCTTC. It encodes CASSQDQWTSGGNEQFF.